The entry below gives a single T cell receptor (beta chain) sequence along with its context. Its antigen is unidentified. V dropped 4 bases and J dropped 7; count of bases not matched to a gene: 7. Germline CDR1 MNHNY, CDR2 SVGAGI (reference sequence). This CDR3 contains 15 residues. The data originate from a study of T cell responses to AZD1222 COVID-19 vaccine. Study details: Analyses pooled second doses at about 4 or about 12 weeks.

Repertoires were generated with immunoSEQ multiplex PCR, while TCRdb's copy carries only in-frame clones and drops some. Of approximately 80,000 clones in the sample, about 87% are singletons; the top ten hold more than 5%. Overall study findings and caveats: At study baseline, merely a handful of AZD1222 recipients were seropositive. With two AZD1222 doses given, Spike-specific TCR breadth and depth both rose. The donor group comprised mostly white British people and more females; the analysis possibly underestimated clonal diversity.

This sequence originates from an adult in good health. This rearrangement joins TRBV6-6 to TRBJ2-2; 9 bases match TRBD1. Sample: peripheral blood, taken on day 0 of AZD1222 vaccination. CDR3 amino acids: CASSSTGQGRGELFF. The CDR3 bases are TGTGCCAGCAGTTCAACGGGACAGGGCCGCGGGGAGCTGTTTTTT.